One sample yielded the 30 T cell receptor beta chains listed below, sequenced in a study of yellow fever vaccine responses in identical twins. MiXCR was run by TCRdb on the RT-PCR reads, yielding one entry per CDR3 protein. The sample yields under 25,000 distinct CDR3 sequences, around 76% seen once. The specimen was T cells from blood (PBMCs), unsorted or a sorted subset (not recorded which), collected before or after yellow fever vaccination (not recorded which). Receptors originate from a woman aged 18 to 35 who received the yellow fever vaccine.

This chain's CDR3 is CASSLGGRDTGELFF. The CDR3 bases are TGTGCCAGCAGCTTGGGGGGACGGGACACCGGGGAGCTGTTTTTT. V is TRBV5-4 and J is TRBJ2-2; D may match TRBD1 or TRBD2 (5 bases each). V was clipped by 0 bases and J by 3 bases, with 9 bases between them. Looked up from germline, CDR1 is SGHNT and CDR2 is YYREEE (reference sequence). CDR3 size: 15 residues.

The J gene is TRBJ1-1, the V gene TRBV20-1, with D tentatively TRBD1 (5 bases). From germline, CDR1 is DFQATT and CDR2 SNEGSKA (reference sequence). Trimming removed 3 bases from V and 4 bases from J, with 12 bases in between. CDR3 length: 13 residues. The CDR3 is CSARDGAFTEAFF. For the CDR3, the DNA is TGCAGTGCTAGGGACGGGGCGTTCACTGAAGCTTTCTTT.

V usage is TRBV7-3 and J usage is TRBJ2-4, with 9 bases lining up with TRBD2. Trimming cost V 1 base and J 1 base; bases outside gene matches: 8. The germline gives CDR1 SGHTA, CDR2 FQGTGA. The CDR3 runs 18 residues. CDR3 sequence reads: CASSLISSGAGAKNIQYF. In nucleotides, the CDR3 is TGTGCCAGCAGCTTAATTTCTAGCGGGGCCGGGGCCAAAAACATTCAGTACTTC.

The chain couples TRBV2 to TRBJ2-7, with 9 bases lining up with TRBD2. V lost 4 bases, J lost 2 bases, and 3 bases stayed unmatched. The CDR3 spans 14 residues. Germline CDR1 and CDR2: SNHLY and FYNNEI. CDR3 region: CASSAGTSTYEQYF. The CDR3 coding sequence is TGTGCCAGCAGTGCCGGGACTAGCACCTACGAGCAGTACTTC.

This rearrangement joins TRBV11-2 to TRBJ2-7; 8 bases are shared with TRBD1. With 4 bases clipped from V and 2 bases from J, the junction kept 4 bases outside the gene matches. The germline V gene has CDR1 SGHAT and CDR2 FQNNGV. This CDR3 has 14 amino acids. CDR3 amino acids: CASSYTTGAYEQYF. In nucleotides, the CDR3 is TGTGCCAGCAGCTATACGACAGGGGCCTACGAGCAGTACTTC. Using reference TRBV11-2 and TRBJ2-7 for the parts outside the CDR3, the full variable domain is EAGVAQSPRYKIIEKRQSVAFWCNPISGHATLYWYQQILGQGPKLLIQFQNNGVVDDSQLPKDRFSAERLKGVDSTLKIQPAKLEDSAVYLCASSYTTGAYEQYFGPGTRLTVT.

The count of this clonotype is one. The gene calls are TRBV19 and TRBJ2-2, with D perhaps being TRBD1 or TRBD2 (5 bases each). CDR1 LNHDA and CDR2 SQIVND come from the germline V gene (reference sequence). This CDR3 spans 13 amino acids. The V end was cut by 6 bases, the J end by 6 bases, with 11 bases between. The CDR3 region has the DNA TGTGCCAGTAGGCAAAGGGGAGCCGGGGAGCTGTTTTTT. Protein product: CASRQRGAGELFF.

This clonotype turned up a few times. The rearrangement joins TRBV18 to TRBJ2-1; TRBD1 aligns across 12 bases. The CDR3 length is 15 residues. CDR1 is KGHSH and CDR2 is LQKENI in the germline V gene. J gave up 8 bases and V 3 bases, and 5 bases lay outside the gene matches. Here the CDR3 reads CASSPGQGAKDEQFF. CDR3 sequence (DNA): TGTGCCAGCTCACCGGGACAGGGGGCTAAGGATGAGCAGTTCTTC.

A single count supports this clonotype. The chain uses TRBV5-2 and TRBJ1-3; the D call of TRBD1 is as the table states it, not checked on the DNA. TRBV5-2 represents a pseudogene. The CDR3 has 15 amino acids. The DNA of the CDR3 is TGTGCCAGCAACCCGGACAGCACCTCTGGAAACACCATATATTTT. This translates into CASNPDSTSGNTIYF.

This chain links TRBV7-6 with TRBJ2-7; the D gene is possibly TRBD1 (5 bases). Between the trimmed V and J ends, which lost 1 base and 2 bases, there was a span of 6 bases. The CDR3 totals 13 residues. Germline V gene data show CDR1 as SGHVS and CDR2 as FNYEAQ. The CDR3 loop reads CASSLDRTYEQYV. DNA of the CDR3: TGTGCCAGCAGCTTAGACAGGACCTACGAGCAGTACGTC.

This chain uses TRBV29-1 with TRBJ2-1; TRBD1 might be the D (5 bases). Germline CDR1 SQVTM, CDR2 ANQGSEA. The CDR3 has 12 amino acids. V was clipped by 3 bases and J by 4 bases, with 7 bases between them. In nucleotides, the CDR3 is TGCAGCGTTGAGACAGTATACAATGAGCAGTTCTTC. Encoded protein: CSVETVYNEQFF.

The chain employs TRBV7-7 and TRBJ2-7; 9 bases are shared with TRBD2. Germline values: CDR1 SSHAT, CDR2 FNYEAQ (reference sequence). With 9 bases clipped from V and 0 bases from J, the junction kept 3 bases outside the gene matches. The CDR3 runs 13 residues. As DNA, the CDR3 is TGTGCCAGTGAGCGGGGGGTCTCCTACGAGCAGTACGTC. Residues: CASERGVSYEQYV.

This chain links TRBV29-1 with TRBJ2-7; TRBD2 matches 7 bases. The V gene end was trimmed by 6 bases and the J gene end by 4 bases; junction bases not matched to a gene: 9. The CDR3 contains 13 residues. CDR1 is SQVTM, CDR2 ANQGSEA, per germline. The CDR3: CSVLGGKVYEQYF. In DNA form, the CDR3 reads TGCAGCGTCTTGGGGGGGAAGGTGTACGAGCAGTACTTC.

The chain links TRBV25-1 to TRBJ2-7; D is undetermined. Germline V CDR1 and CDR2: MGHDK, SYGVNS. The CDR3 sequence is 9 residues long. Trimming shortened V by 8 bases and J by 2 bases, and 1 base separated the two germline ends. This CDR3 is CASPYEQYV. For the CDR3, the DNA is TGTGCCAGCCCCTACGAGCAGTACGTC.

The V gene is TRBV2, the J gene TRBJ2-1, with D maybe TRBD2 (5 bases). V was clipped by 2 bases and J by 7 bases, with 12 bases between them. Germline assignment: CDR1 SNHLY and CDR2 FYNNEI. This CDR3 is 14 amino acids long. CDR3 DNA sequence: TGTGCCAGCAGTGAAAAAGGACTTGGAAATGAGCAGTTCTTC. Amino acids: CASSEKGLGNEQFF.

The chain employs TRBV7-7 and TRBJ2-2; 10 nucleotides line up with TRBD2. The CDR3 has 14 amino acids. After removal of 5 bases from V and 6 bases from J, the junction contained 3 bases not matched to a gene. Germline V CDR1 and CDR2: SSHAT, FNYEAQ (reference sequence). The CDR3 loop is CASSLTSGAGELFF. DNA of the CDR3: TGTGCCAGCAGCCTCACTAGCGGGGCCGGGGAGCTGTTTTTT.

CDR3 bases: TGTGCCAGCAGCCTATCGCGGGGGAACACTGAAGCTTTCTTT. Translated, it gives CASSLSRGNTEAFF. The chain carries TRBV11-2 and TRBJ1-1; no firm D call. CDR3 size: 14 residues. The germline gives CDR1 SGHAT, CDR2 FQNNGV. The V gene lost 5 bases and the J gene lost 1 base, with 11 bases spanning the gap.

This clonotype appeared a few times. The CDR3 loop reads CASAPIVDRNTEAFF. CDR3 DNA sequence: TGTGCCAGCGCCCCAATAGTTGACAGGAACACTGAAGCTTTCTTT. The chain combines TRBV12-3 or TRBV12-4 with TRBJ1-1, with D perhaps TRBD1 (5 bases). V was cut by 8 bases and J by 1 base, with 17 bases left in between. The CDR3 extends over 15 amino acids.

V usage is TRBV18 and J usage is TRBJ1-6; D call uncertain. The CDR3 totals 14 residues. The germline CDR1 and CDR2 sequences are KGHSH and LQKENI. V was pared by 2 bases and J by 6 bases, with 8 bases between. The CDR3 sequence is CASSPEGSNSPLHF. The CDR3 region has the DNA TGTGCCAGCTCACCAGAAGGGTCTAATTCACCCCTCCACTTT.

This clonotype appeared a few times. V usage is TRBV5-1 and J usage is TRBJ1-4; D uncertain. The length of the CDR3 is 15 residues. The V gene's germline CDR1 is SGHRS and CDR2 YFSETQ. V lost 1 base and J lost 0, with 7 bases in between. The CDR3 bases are TGCGCCAGCAGCTTGTCTGATTCAACTAATGAAAAACTGTTTTTT. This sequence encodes CASSLSDSTNEKLFF.

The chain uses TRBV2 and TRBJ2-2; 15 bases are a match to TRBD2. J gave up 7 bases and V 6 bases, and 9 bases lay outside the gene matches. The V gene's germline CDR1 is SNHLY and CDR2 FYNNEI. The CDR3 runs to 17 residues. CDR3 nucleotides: TGTGCCAGCAGACCACCGGGACTAGCGGGAGGAAACGGGGAGCTGTTTTTT. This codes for CASRPPGLAGGNGELFF.

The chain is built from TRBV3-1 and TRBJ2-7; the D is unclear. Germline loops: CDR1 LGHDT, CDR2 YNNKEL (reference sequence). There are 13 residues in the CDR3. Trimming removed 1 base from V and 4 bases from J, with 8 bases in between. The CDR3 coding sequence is TGTGCCAGCAGCCAAGTGGGTGGTTACGAGCAGTACGTC. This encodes CASSQVGGYEQYV.

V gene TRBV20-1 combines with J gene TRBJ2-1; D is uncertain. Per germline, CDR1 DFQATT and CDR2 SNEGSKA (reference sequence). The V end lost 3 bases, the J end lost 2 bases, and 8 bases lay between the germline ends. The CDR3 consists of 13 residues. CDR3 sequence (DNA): TGCAGTGCTAGGCCGGTTCCCTACAATGAGCAGTTCTTC. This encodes CSARPVPYNEQFF.

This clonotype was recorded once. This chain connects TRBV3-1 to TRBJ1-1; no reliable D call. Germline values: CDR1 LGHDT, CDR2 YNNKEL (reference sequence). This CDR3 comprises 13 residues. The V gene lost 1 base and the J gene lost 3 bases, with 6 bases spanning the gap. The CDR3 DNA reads TGTGCCAGCAGCCAAGCCCCCTACACTGAAGCTTTCTTT. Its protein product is CASSQAPYTEAFF.

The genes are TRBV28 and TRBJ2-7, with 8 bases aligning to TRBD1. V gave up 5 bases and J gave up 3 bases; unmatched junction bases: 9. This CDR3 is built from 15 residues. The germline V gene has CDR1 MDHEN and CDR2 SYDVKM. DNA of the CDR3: TGTGCCAGCAGTCCGGACAGGGTAAGAATCTACGAGCAGTACGTC. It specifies CASSPDRVRIYEQYV.

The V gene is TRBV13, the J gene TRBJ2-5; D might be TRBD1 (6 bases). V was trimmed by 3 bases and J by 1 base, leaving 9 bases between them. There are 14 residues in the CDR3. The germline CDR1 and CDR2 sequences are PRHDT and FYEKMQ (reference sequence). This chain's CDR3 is CASSFLTGQETQYF. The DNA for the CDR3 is TGTGCCAGCAGCTTCCTGACAGGCCAAGAGACCCAGTACTTC.

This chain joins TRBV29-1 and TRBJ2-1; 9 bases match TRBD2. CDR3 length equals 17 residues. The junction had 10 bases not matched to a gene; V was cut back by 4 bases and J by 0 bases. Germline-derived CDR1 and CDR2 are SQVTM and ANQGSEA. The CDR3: CSVVAPSGANSYNEQFF. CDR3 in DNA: TGCAGCGTTGTTGCCCCTAGCGGGGCCAACTCCTACAATGAGCAGTTCTTC.

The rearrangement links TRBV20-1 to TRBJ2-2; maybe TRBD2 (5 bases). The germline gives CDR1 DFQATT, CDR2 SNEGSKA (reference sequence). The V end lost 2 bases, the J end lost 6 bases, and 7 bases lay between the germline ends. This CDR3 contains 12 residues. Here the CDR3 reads CSARRESGELFF. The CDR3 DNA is TGCAGTGCTAGAAGGGAGTCCGGGGAGCTGTTTTTT.

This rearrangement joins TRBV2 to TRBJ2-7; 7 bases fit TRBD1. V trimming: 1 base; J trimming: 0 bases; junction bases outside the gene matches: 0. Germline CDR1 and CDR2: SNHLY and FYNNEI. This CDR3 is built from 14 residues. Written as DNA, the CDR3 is TGTGCCAGCAGTGAAGGGGACAGCTCCTACGAGCAGTACGTC. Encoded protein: CASSEGDSSYEQYV.

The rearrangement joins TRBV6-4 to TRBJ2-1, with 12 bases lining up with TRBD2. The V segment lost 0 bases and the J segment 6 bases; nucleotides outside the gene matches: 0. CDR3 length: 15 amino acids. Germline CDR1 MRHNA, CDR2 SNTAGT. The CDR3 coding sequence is TGTGCCAGCAGTGACTCGACTAGCGGGAGCAATGAGCAGTTCTTC. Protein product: CASSDSTSGSNEQFF.

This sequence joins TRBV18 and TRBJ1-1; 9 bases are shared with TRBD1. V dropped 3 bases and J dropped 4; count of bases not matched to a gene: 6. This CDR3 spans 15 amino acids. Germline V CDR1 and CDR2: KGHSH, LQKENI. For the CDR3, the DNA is TGTGCCAGCTCACCCGCCACGACAGGGGGCACTGAAGCTTTCTTT. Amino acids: CASSPATTGGTEAFF.